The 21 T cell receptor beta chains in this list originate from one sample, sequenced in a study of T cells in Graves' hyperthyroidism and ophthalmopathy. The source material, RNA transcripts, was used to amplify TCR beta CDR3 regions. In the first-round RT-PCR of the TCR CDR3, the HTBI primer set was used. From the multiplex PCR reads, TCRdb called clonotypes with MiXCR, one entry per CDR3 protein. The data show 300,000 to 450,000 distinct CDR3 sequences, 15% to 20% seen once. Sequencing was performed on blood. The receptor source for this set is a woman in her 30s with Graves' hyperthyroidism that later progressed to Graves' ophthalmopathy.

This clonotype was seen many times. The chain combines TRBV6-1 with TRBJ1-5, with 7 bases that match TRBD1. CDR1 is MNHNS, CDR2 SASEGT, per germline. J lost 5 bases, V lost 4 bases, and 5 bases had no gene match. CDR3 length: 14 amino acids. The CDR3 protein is CASSARQGHQPQHF. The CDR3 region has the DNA TGTGCCAGCAGTGCCCGACAGGGACATCAGCCCCAGCATTTT.

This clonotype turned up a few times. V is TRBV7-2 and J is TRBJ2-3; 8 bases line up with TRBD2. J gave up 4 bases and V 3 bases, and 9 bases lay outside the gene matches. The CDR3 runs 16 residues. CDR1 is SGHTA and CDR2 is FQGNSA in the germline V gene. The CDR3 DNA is TGTGCCAGCAGCTTCGGAACGGGAGGGTTTGCAGATACGCAGTATTTT. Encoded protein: CASSFGTGGFADTQYF.

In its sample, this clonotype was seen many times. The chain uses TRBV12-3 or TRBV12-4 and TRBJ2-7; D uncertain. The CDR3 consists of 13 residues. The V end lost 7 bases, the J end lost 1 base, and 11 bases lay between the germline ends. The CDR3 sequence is CASIADGSYEQYF. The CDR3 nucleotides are TGTGCCAGCATCGCGGACGGGTCCTACGAGCAGTACTTC.

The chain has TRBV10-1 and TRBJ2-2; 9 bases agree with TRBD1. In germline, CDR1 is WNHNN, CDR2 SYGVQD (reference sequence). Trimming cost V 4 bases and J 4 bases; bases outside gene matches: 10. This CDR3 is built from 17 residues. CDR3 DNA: TGCGCCAGCAGTGCCGATGCCGGGACAGGGTTCACCGGGGAGCTGTTTTTT. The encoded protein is CASSADAGTGFTGELFF.

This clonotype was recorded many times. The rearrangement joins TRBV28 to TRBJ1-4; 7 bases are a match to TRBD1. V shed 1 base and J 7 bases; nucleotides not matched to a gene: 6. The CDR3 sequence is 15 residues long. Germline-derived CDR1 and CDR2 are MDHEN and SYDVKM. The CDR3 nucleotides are TGTGCCAGCAGTTTATCGGGAGGGGGCTCTGAAAAACTGTTTTTT. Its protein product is CASSLSGGGSEKLFF.

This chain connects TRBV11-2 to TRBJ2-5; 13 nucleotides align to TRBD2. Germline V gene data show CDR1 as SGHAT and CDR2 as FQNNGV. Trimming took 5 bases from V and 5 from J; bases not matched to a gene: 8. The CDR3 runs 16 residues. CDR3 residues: CASSEGLAGLGETQYF. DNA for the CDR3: TGTGCCAGCAGCGAGGGACTAGCGGGACTTGGGGAGACCCAGTACTTC.

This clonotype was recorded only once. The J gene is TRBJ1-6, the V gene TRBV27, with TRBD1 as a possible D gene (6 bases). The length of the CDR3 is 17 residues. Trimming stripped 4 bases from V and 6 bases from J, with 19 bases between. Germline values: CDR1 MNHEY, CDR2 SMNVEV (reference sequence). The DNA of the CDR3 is TGTGCCAGCAGTTCAAACGGCGTCGGGACATTTAATTCACCCCTCCACTTT. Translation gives CASSSNGVGTFNSPLHF.

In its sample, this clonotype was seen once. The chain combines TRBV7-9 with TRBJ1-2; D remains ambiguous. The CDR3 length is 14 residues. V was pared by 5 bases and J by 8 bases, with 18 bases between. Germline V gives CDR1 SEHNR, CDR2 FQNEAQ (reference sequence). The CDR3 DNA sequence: TGTGCCAGCAGCCGTCGGGAAGGTTTAGTGGGCTACACCTTC. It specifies CASSRREGLVGYTF. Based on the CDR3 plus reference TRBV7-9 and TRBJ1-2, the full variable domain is DTGVSQNPRHKITKRGQNVTFRCDPISEHNRLYWYRQTLGQGPEFLTYFQNEAQLEKSRLLSDRFSAERPKGSFSTLEIQRTEQGDSAMYLCASSRREGLVGYTFGSGTRLTVV.

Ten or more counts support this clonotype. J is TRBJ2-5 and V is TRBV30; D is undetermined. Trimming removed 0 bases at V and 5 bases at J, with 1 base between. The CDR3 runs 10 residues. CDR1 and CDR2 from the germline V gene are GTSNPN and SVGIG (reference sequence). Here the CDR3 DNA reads TGTGCCTGGAGTGTGGAGACCCAGTACTTC. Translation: CAWSVETQYF.

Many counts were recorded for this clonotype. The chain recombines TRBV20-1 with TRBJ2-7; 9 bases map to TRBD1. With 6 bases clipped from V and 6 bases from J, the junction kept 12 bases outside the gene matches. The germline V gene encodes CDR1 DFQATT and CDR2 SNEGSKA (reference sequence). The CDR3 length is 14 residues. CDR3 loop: CSASRPTGGFEQYF. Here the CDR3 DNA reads TGCAGTGCGAGCCGACCCACAGGGGGCTTCGAGCAGTACTTC.

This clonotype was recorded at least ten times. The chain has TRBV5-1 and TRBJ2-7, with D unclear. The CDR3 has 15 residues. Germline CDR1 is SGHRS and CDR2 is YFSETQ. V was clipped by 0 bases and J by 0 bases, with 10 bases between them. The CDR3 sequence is CASSLGGMSSYEQYF. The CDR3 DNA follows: TGCGCCAGCAGCTTGGGGGGTATGAGCTCCTACGAGCAGTACTTC. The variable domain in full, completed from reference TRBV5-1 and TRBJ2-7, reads KAGVTQTPRYLIKTRGQQVTLSCSPISGHRSVSWYQQTPGQGLQFLFEYFSETQRNKGNFPGRFSGRQFSNSRSEMNVSTLELGDSALYLCASSLGGMSSYEQYFGPGTRLTVT.

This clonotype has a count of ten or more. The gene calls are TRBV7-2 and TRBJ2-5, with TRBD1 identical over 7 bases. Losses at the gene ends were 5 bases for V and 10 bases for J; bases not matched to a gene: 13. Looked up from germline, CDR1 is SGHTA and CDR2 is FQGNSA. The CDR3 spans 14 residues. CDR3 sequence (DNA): TGTGCCAGCAGCCCGAGGACAGGACAGGTTCGCCAGTACTTC. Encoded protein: CASSPRTGQVRQYF.

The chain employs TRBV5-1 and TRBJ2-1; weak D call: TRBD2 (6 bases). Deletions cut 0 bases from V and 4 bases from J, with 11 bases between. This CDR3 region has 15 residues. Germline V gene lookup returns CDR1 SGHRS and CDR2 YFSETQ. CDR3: CASSLAGVEYNEQFF. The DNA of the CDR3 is TGCGCCAGCAGCTTGGCGGGAGTTGAATACAATGAGCAGTTCTTC.

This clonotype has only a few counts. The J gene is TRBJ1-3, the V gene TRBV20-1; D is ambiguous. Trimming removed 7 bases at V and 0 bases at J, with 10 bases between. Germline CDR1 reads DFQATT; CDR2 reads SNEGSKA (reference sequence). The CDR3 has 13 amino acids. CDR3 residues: CSVRRSSGNTIYF. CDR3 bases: TGCAGTGTCCGAAGGAGCTCTGGAAACACCATATATTTT.

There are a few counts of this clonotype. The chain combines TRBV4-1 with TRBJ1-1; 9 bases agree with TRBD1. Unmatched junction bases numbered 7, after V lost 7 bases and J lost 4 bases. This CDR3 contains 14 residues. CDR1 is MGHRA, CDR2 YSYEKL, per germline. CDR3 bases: TGCGCCAGCATTTTAGCGACAGGGGGCACTGAAGCTTTCTTT. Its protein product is CASILATGGTEAFF.

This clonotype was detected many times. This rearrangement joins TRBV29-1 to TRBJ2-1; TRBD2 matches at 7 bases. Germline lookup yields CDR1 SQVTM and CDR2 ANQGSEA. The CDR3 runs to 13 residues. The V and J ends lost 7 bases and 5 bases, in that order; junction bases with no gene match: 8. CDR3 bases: TGCAGCGCCCGACGCGGGAGTAACAATGAGCAGTTCTTC. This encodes CSARRGSNNEQFF.

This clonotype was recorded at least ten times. The CDR3 region is CASSIMGRGVNTEAFF. The CDR3 DNA is TGTGCCAGTAGTATCATGGGACGGGGCGTGAACACTGAAGCTTTCTTT. The rearrangement uses TRBV19 and TRBJ1-1; D perhaps matches TRBD1 (5 bases). Per the germline V gene, CDR1 is LNHDA and CDR2 is SQIVND (reference sequence). The CDR3 has 16 amino acids. Trimming left V 3 bases short and J 0 bases short, with 14 bases between.

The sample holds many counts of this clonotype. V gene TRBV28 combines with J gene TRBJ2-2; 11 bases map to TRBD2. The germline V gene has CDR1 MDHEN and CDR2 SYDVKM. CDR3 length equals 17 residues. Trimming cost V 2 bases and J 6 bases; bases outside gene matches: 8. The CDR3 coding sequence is TGTGCCAGCAGTTTAAGAGGTCTAGCGGGGGGATCCGGGGAGCTGTTTTTT. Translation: CASSLRGLAGGSGELFF.

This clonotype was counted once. In DNA form, the CDR3 reads TGTGCCACCAGCAGGCCGAACCCCAGAAATACGCAGTATTTT. Its protein product is CATSRPNPRNTQYF. V usage is TRBV15 and J usage is TRBJ2-3; no clear D gene. This CDR3 spans 14 amino acids. Trimming removed 3 bases at V and 7 bases at J, with 14 bases between. The germline V gene encodes CDR1 LNHNV and CDR2 YYDKDF (reference sequence).

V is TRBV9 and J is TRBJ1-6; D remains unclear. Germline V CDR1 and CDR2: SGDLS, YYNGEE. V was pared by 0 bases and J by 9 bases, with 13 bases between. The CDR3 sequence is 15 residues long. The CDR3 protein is CASSVDGHSGSPLHF. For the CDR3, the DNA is TGTGCCAGCAGCGTAGATGGGCATTCGGGTTCACCCCTCCACTTT.

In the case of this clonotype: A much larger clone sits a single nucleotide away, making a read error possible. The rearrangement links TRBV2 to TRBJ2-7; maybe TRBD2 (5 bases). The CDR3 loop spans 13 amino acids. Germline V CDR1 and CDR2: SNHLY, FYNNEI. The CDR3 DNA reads TGTGCCCGCAGTGATCCCCCGACTATTGCGCAGTACTTC. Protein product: CARSDPPTIAQYF.